Reported below is one T cell receptor (beta chain). Antigen unknown. This record belongs to a study of beta chain features in type 1 diabetes. Germline loops: CDR1 LGHNA, CDR2 YSLEER. Trimming took 0 bases from V and 6 from J, leaving 11 bases between them. This CDR3 is 14 amino acids long. Populations obtained by sorting all exceeded 95% purity. The whole isolated RNA underwent reverse transcription, so sequencing captured expressed TCRB transcripts. Sequencing was performed with immunoSEQ multiplex PCR; in TCRdb, only in-frame clones are kept and a portion is missing. The sample shows 900,000 or so clones, 17% of them seen only once. Whole-study findings and limits: When Type 1 diabetes patients were examined, their TCRB CDR3s proved moderately but significantly shorter in all four CD4+ subsets. Among type 1 diabetes patients, VDJ junctions had fewer insertions and more deletions. There was no resolution here of whether HLA type influences TCRB rearrangement.

The chain employs TRBV4-3 and TRBJ1-1; maybe TRBD1 (5 bases). Sequencing input: naive CD4+ T cells from blood. The receptor comes from a woman younger than 35 in good health. CDR3 loop: CASSQDYRGAEAFF. In DNA, the CDR3 is TGCGCCAGCAGCCAAGATTACCGGGGGGCTGAAGCTTTCTTT.